These T cell receptor beta chains were read from a single sample in a study of cytomegalovirus exposure and HLA in healthy donors. Only in-frame clones appear in the TCRdb table, and some are missing; sequencing was by immunoSEQ multiplex PCR. This sample lists tens of thousands of clones; its ten largest clones have about 1%. Sequencing was done on a sample of PBMCs. Receptors originate from a woman under 40 in good health and CMV-seronegative. The conserved cysteine and the conserved F or W are not part of the CDR3 here. Each record gives: V gene, J gene, CDR3 protein.

>TRBV19|TRBJ1-1
ASSISSGHTEAF
>TRBV5-4|TRBJ2-1
ASSLGSGGVKDEQF
>TRBV29-1|TRBJ2-1
SVDIGSTSYNEQF
>TRBV4-1|TRBJ2-2
ASTQNVLAGTGELF
>TRBV27|TRBJ1-2
ASSLGTGPLYGYT
>TRBV5-4|TRBJ2-3
ASSWTGSTDTQY
>TRBV5-4|TRBJ2-5
ASSLEGVETQY
>TRBV27|TRBJ2-3
ASSTIAGGDTQY
>TRBV29-1|TRBJ1-2
SVARTGGVQGYT
>TRBV30|TRBJ2-3
AWGVSGGHTDTQY
>TRBV6-6|TRBJ1-4
ASSGRGTNEKLF
>TRBV2|TRBJ2-2
ASKLTLVGELF
>TRBV18|TRBJ1-2
ASSPPGQGSVDGYT
>TRBV28|TRBJ1-6
ASSLTGNNSPLH
>TRBV6-1|TRBJ1-1
ASSEASQNTEAF
>TRBV19|TRBJ2-7
ASSRSGTETYEQY